This entry features one T cell receptor beta chain sequence. Germline loops: CDR1 LGHNA, CDR2 YNFKEQ. This CDR3 has 16 residues. The V gene end was trimmed by 1 base and the J gene end by 4 bases; junction bases not matched to a gene: 5. As judged by recently defined diagnostic criteria, patients with Susac syndrome had definite or probable disease. An input of roughly 0.5 to 1 ug of RNA was subjected to reverse transcription using random hexamers. TCR beta CDR3 was amplified by immunoSEQ covering 54 Vbeta and 13 Jbeta. MiXCR, applied by TCRdb to the immunoSEQ multiplex PCR reads, yields one record per CDR3 protein. The table has 150,000 to 200,000 distinct CDR3 sequences, about 91% seen once; the top ten hold 0.087%. This sample is part of a study of CD8 T cells in Susac syndrome.

This receptor was taken from a human donor with Susac syndrome. The specimen sequenced was CD4+ T cells from PBMCs. The genes are TRBV4-2 and TRBJ2-2; TRBD2 agrees at 8 bases. The CDR3 loop is CASSQVRGTSTGELFF. The CDR3 DNA reads as TGTGCCAGCAGCCAAGTCCGCGGGACTAGCACCGGGGAGCTGTTTTTT.